The present T cell receptor beta chain was sequenced within a study of blood T cell repertoires in COVID-19. Study at large: The cDNA or gDNA used as material had been derived from T cells, B-cell-depleted T cells, or PBMCs.

Some clones are missing from TCRdb's copy, which holds only in-frame ones; the method was immunoSEQ multiplex PCR. The sample holds about 180,000 clones, 65% to 85% seen once. Trimming removed 0 bases from V and 2 bases from J; junction bases left unmatched: 4. The CDR3 is 17 amino acids. Germline loops: CDR1 SGHTA, CDR2 FQGNSA. This chain joins TRBV7-2 and TRBJ2-3, with 11 bases fitting TRBD2. Sequenced material: PBMCs or T cells enriched from blood (not recorded which). The TCR sequence derives from a middle-aged woman with acute COVID-19. The CDR3 reads CASSLAGTSGYTDTQYF. In DNA, the CDR3 is TGTGCCAGCAGCTTAGCTGGGACTAGCGGTTACACAGATACGCAGTATTTT.